Presented here are 27 T cell receptor beta chains from one specimen sequenced in a study of blood T cell repertoires in COVID-19. Generated by immunoSEQ multiplex PCR, the TCRdb table keeps only in-frame clones and is missing some. The sample yields some 350,000 clones, about nine tenths seen once. Sequencing input: peripheral blood. The receptors derive from a woman between 65 and 79 years old with COVID-19, enrolled during active disease.

The J gene is TRBJ1-5, the V gene TRBV7-9, with TRBD1 identical over 7 bases. The CDR3 consists of 15 residues. The germline gives CDR1 SEHNR, CDR2 FQNEAQ (reference sequence). V was clipped by 1 base and J by 7 bases; unmatched bases: 7. This CDR3 is CASSLGTGGQQPQHF. CDR3 DNA sequence: TGTGCCAGCAGCTTAGGGACAGGAGGACAGCAGCCCCAGCATTTT.

The genes are TRBV7-9 and TRBJ1-1, with a tentative D call TRBD1 (6 bases). Per the germline V gene, CDR1 is SEHNR and CDR2 is FQNEAQ (reference sequence). This CDR3 has 15 amino acids. Trimming took off 6 bases at V and 5 bases at J, with 19 bases between the two ends. The CDR3 nucleotides are TGTGCCAGCAGTCCCGAATTGGGGGGGCTAACTGAAGCTTTCTTT. Amino acid sequence: CASSPELGGLTEAFF.

The CDR3 DNA reads TGTGCCACCAGCAGAGATTGGCAGGGGGTAACCTACAATGAGCAGTTCTTC. Encoded protein: CATSRDWQGVTYNEQFF. This rearrangement joins TRBV15 to TRBJ2-1; 7 bases are a match to TRBD1. Germline loops: CDR1 LNHNV, CDR2 YYDKDF (reference sequence). Trimming took 0 bases from V and 2 from J; bases not matched to a gene: 7. CDR3 length: 17 amino acids.

V and J are TRBV29-1 and TRBJ1-2; the D gene is possibly TRBD1 (6 bases). Between the trimmed V and J ends, which lost 7 bases and 4 bases, there was a span of 13 bases. Per germline, CDR1 SQVTM and CDR2 ANQGSEA. The CDR3 runs 12 residues. The CDR3 DNA is TGCAGCGCCGGACAGATGAGCTATGGCTACACCTTC. Protein sequence: CSAGQMSYGYTF.

This clone has only one observation. The CDR3 loop is CASSSIEEGYGYTF. In DNA, the CDR3 is TGTGCCAGTAGTTCCATTGAAGAGGGCTATGGCTACACCTTC. The rearrangement links TRBV19 to TRBJ1-2; D ambiguous. The CDR3 extends over 14 amino acids. Germline loops: CDR1 LNHDA, CDR2 SQIVND (reference sequence). Trimming removed 5 bases at V and 4 bases at J, with 14 bases between. Together with reference TRBV19 and TRBJ1-2, the CDR3 gives the full variable domain: DGGITQSPKYLFRKEGQNVTLSCEQNLNHDAMYWYRQDPGQGLRLIYYSQIVNDFQKGDIAEGYSVSREKKESFPLTVTSAQKNPTAFYLCASSSIEEGYGYTFGSGTRLTVV.

The genes are TRBV7-9 and TRBJ1-6; TRBD1 might be the D (5 bases). V was pared by 2 bases and J by 7 bases, with 15 bases between. Germline loops: CDR1 SEHNR, CDR2 FQNEAQ (reference sequence). The CDR3 consists of 16 residues. The CDR3 reads CASSLTLRQPNSPLHF. CDR3 nucleotide sequence: TGTGCCAGCAGCTTAACTTTGCGACAGCCGAATTCACCCCTCCACTTT.

This chain uses TRBV27 with TRBJ1-1; D gene ambiguous. V was cut by 5 bases and J by 5 bases, with 15 bases left in between. The CDR3 runs 14 residues. The V gene's germline CDR1 is MNHEY and CDR2 SMNVEV (reference sequence). Here the CDR3 reads CASSPRPSGTEAFF. The CDR3 DNA reads as TGTGCCAGCAGTCCGAGGCCTTCTGGAACTGAAGCTTTCTTT.

Points on this clone: Germline is not matched at one junction end, which may reflect a read error. V gene TRBV9 combines with J gene TRBJ1-2, with D possibly TRBD1 on 5 matching bases. CDR1 and CDR2 (germline): SGDLS, YYNGEE. The CDR3 extends over 11 amino acids. CDR3 sequence: CASSARDSVSF. CDR3 nucleotide sequence: TGTGCCAGCAGCGCCCGGGACTCCGTCTCCTTC.

The V call is TRBV19, the J call TRBJ1-5; 10 bases fit TRBD1. Unmatched junction bases numbered 6, after V lost 6 bases and J lost 7 bases. CDR1 and CDR2 (germline): LNHDA, SQIVND (reference sequence). The CDR3 has 14 residues. CDR3 loop: CASSPGTGVQPQHF. As DNA, the CDR3 is TGTGCCAGTAGCCCTGGGACAGGGGTCCAGCCCCAGCATTTT.

The chain uses TRBV5-4 and TRBJ2-7; D possibly corresponds to TRBD2 (6 bases). CDR3 size: 13 residues. Germline lookup yields CDR1 SGHNT and CDR2 YYREEE (reference sequence). V was trimmed by 5 bases and J by 6 bases, leaving 15 bases between them. The CDR3 is CASRSGGVSEQYF. CDR3 nucleotide sequence: TGTGCCAGCAGGTCTGGAGGGGTGAGCGAGCAGTACTTC. Full variable domain (rest looked up from reference TRBV5-4 and TRBJ2-7): ETGVTQSPTHLIKTRGQQVTLRCSSQSGHNTVSWYQQALGQGPQFIFQYYREEENGRGNFPPRFSGLQFPNYSSELNVNALELDDSALYLCASRSGGVSEQYFGPGTRLTVT.

As to this clone: Because the CDR3 is missing its conserved closing phenylalanine or tryptophan, this is likely a read error. The DNA is left out, because the CDR3 cannot be placed on it with certainty; the CDR3 is given as TCRdb lists it. This chain joins TRBV28 and TRBJ1-4. Germline CDR1 is MDHEN and CDR2 is SYDVKM. The CDR3 extends over 12 residues, inclusive of both ends. The CDR3 is CASSLRGGRPIL.

The chain links TRBV2 to TRBJ2-1; tentative D call: TRBD2 (5 bases). Trimming removed 4 bases from V and 9 bases from J, with 7 bases in between. In germline, CDR1 is SNHLY, CDR2 FYNNEI. This CDR3 comprises 11 residues. In DNA, the CDR3 is TGTGCCAGCAGTGTGGGGAGTGAGCAGTTCTTC. Protein product: CASSVGSEQFF.

V gene TRBV18 combines with J gene TRBJ2-5, with 7 bases lining up with TRBD2. The CDR3 contains 14 residues. Germline trimming cut 5 bases from V and 5 bases from J; bases unmatched to any gene: 8. Germline CDR1 KGHSH, CDR2 LQKENI. CDR3 sequence: CASSGSSGRETQYF. The CDR3, as DNA: TGTGCCAGCTCAGGGTCTAGCGGAAGGGAGACCCAGTACTTC.

The V call is TRBV19, the J call TRBJ2-5; 7 bases match TRBD1. The CDR3 is 15 amino acids. Germline V lookup: CDR1 LNHDA, CDR2 SQIVND (reference sequence). J gave up 7 bases and V 5 bases, and 13 bases lay outside the gene matches. The CDR3 DNA reads as TGTGCCAGTAGTTTCAGGGGACAGTCCTTTTGGACCCAGTACTTC. Its translation is CASSFRGQSFWTQYF. The full variable domain, with the rest looked up from reference TRBV19 and TRBJ2-5, is DGGITQSPKYLFRKEGQNVTLSCEQNLNHDAMYWYRQDPGQGLRLIYYSQIVNDFQKGDIAEGYSVSREKKESFPLTVTSAQKNPTAFYLCASSFRGQSFWTQYFGPGTRLLVL.

Notes on this clone: One end of the junction varies from germline; a read error may be responsible. V gene TRBV28 combines with J gene TRBJ2-7; 9 bases fit TRBD1. CDR1 and CDR2 (germline): MDHEN, SYDVKM. The CDR3 loop spans 16 amino acids. CDR3 loop: CASSFGQGMVAYEQYF. The CDR3 DNA is TGTGCCAGTAGTTTTGGACAGGGGATGGTCGCCTACGAGCAGTACTTC.

The V gene is TRBV7-9, the J gene TRBJ1-4; TRBD1 agrees at 7 bases. Trimming removed 5 bases from V and 7 bases from J; junction bases left unmatched: 10. Germline V gene sequence: CDR1 SEHNR, CDR2 FQNEAQ (reference sequence). CDR3 length equals 15 residues. CDR3 loop: CASSPGGGVSEKLFF. CDR3 in DNA: TGTGCCAGCAGCCCAGGAGGGGGCGTCAGTGAAAAACTGTTTTTT.

The rearrangement links TRBV6-5 to TRBJ1-1; no clear D. The CDR3 sequence is 13 residues long. Per germline, CDR1 MNHEY and CDR2 SVGAGI. Trimming removed 0 bases from V and 4 bases from J, with 6 bases in between. CDR3 nucleotide sequence: TGTGCCAGCAGTTACTCTGGGAGCACTGAAGCTTTCTTT. Encoded protein: CASSYSGSTEAFF.

This rearrangement joins TRBV28 to TRBJ1-1; D gene ambiguous. Trimming removed 3 bases at V and 1 base at J, with 6 bases between. The CDR3 is 13 amino acids. Germline lookup yields CDR1 MDHEN and CDR2 SYDVKM. The CDR3 is CASSFGGNTEAFF. In DNA, the CDR3 is TGTGCCAGCAGTTTCGGAGGGAACACTGAAGCTTTCTTT.

This sequence joins TRBV7-2 and TRBJ2-1; D may be TRBD2 (5 bases). Germline assignment: CDR1 SGHTA and CDR2 FQGNSA. Between the trimmed V and J ends, which lost 5 bases and 0 bases, there was a span of 17 bases. This CDR3 region has 17 residues. The CDR3 protein is CASSKSSGLGSYNEQFF. CDR3 bases: TGTGCCAGCAGCAAGTCGAGCGGTCTAGGCTCCTACAATGAGCAGTTCTTC.

Turning to this clone: Other nucleotide sequences in the sample specify the same CDR3. This chain connects TRBV27 to TRBJ1-1, with D tentatively TRBD1 (5 bases). The V gene's germline CDR1 is MNHEY and CDR2 SMNVEV (reference sequence). This CDR3 contains 13 residues. Between the trimmed V and J ends, which lost 2 bases and 5 bases, there was a span of 9 bases. The CDR3 region is CASSLQGDTEAFF. CDR3 in DNA: TGTGCCAGCAGTTTACAAGGGGATACTGAAGCTTTCTTT.

This chain uses TRBV4-1 with TRBJ1-2; 8 bases are shared with TRBD1. CDR1 MGHRA and CDR2 YSYEKL come from the germline V gene. The CDR3 consists of 15 residues. The V segment lost 3 bases and the J segment 0 bases; nucleotides outside the gene matches: 3. The CDR3 is CASSHWTGPNYGYTF. The CDR3 coding sequence is TGCGCCAGCAGCCACTGGACAGGGCCTAACTATGGCTACACCTTC.

The rearrangement links TRBV5-1 to TRBJ1-1, with 10 positions matching TRBD1. The ends lost 0 bases at V and 2 bases at J; junction bases unmatched: 7. CDR3 size: 17 residues. Germline assignment: CDR1 SGHRS and CDR2 YFSETQ. CDR3 sequence (DNA): TGCGCCAGCAGCTTGGCGGGACAGGGGAGTTCCAACACTGAAGCTTTCTTT. Its protein is CASSLAGQGSSNTEAFF.

The genes are TRBV7-2 and TRBJ1-4; TRBD1 matches 8 bases. Per germline, CDR1 SGHTA and CDR2 FQGNSA. This CDR3 has 13 residues. The V segment lost 5 bases and the J segment 10 bases; nucleotides outside the gene matches: 6. The CDR3 sequence is CASSPGQGSKLFF. In nucleotides, the CDR3 is TGTGCCAGCAGCCCTGGACAGGGCTCAAAACTGTTTTTT.

The rearrangement links TRBV3-1 (or the pseudogene TRBV3-2) to TRBJ2-7; perhaps TRBD2 as D (6 bases). There are 15 residues in the CDR3. CDR1 and CDR2 from the germline V gene are LGHDT and YNNKEL (reference sequence). The germline V and J ends were trimmed by 1 base and 0 bases, with 10 bases remaining between them. The chain's CDR3 is CASSQVLAVSYEQYF. CDR3 bases: TGTGCCAGCAGCCAAGTATTAGCGGTCTCCTACGAGCAGTACTTC.

The V gene is TRBV5-8, the J gene TRBJ2-1; tentative D call: TRBD2 (6 bases). The CDR3 spans 13 residues. Germline lookup yields CDR1 SGHTS and CDR2 YDEGEE. The V end lost 3 bases, the J end lost 9 bases, and 13 bases lay between the germline ends. This CDR3 is CASSSRLDGEQFF. CDR3 nucleotides: TGTGCCAGCAGCTCACGACTAGATGGTGAGCAGTTCTTC.

About this clone itself: The junction departs from the called germline gene at one end, perhaps through a read error. The chain employs TRBV29-1 and TRBJ1-2; D possibly corresponds to TRBD1 (6 bases). The CDR3 is 14 residues long. Germline values: CDR1 SQVTM, CDR2 ANQGSEA. The CDR3 loop reads CSVQELQGDYGYTF. The CDR3 DNA follows: TGCAGCGTTCAAGAATTACAGGGAGACTATGGCTACACCTTC.

The CDR3 sequence is CASGFGTGDFTGTF. In DNA form, the CDR3 reads TGTGCTAGTGGTTTTGGGACAGGGGATTTTACAGGGACCTTC. The rearrangement uses TRBV12-5 and TRBJ1-2, with 10 nucleotides matching TRBD1. CDR3 length equals 14 residues. Per the germline V gene, CDR1 is LGHNT and CDR2 is FRNRAP. Germline trimming cut 3 bases from V and 14 bases from J; bases unmatched to any gene: 12.